The 10 T cell receptor beta chains below were found in one sample sequenced in a study of shared clonotypes between healthy human individuals. Data came from immunoSEQ multiplex PCR; TCRdb stores just in-frame clones and leaves some out. The data contain about 560,000 clones, roughly four fifths of them singletons. The sample consisted of PBMCs. The receptors originated from a woman aged 40 to 55 in good health. Some clones in this sample may be carry-over from other donors' samples.

The genes are TRBV18 and TRBJ2-1, with 9 bases aligning to TRBD2. The CDR3 extends over 15 amino acids. V gave up 6 bases and J gave up 4 bases; unmatched junction bases: 7. Germline CDR1 and CDR2: KGHSH and LQKENI. DNA for the CDR3: TGTGCCAGCTCCCTTTCTAGCGGGGCTTACAATGAGCAGTTCTTC. Protein sequence: CASSLSSGAYNEQFF.

The V call is TRBV28, the J call TRBJ1-5, with 7 bases identical to TRBD1. V was clipped by 5 bases and J by 1 base; unmatched bases: 11. Germline CDR1 reads MDHEN; CDR2 reads SYDVKM. The CDR3 length is 17 residues. The DNA for the CDR3 is TGTGCCAGCAGTCTCAGGACAGGTGGTTTCAGCAATCAGCCCCAGCATTTT. The encoded protein is CASSLRTGGFSNQPQHF.

A few counts support this clone. The chain links TRBV28 to TRBJ2-5, with D hard to call. V was shortened by 11 bases and J by 5 bases, with 12 bases between the two germline ends. The length of the CDR3 is 11 residues. Germline V CDR1 and CDR2: MDHEN, SYDVKM. CDR3 DNA: TGTGCCTCCCAGGCGGTTGAGACCCAGTACTTC. Its translation is CASQAVETQYF.

As to this clone: The sample contains more than one DNA sequence encoding this CDR3. V is TRBV18 and J is TRBJ2-7, with D perhaps matching TRBD1 or TRBD2 (5 bases each). The CDR3 length is 14 residues. Germline assignment: CDR1 KGHSH and CDR2 LQKENI. The V end lost 3 bases, the J end lost 2 bases, and 11 bases lay between the germline ends. The CDR3 region has the DNA TGTGCCAGCTCACCCGGGACGGAGACCTACGAGCAGTACTTC. Amino acid sequence: CASSPGTETYEQYF.

This sequence joins TRBV30 and TRBJ1-2, with 11 nucleotides matching TRBD1. V was pared by 7 bases and J by 3 bases, with 16 bases of the junction left unmatched. CDR3 size: 17 residues. Germline values: CDR1 GTSNPN, CDR2 SVGIG (reference sequence). The CDR3 sequence: CAFIIIRDRGLDYGYTF. The DNA for the CDR3 is TGTGCCTTTATAATTATCCGGGACAGGGGGTTAGACTATGGCTACACCTTC.

The rearrangement links TRBV7-2 to TRBJ1-2, with 9 nucleotides matching TRBD1. The CDR3 is 16 amino acids. CDR1 SGHTA and CDR2 FQGNSA come from the germline V gene. Trimming cost V 3 bases and J 8 bases; bases outside gene matches: 13. This chain's CDR3 is CASSFSRDRALVGYTF. CDR3 sequence (DNA): TGTGCCAGCAGCTTCTCCCGGGACAGGGCATTAGTAGGCTACACCTTC. Using reference TRBV7-2 and TRBJ1-2 for the parts outside the CDR3, the full variable domain is GAGVSQSPSNKVTEKGKDVELRCDPISGHTALYWYRQSLGQGLEFLIYFQGNSAPDKSGLPSDRFSAERTGGSVSTLTIQRTQQEDSAVYLCASSFSRDRALVGYTFGSGTRLTVV.

CDR3 loop: CASTLGRGVSTGELFF. Written as DNA, the CDR3 is TGTGCCAGCACCCTTGGTCGGGGGGTTAGCACCGGGGAGCTGTTTTTT. The rearrangement links TRBV25-1 to TRBJ2-2, with 7 nucleotides matching TRBD2. The CDR3 is 16 residues long. V lost 7 bases, J lost 4 bases, and 12 bases stayed unmatched. Germline values: CDR1 MGHDK, CDR2 SYGVNS.

This clone was counted only a few times. The chain has TRBV13 and TRBJ2-7, with 8 bases identical to TRBD1. This CDR3 contains 16 residues. Germline V gene sequence: CDR1 PRHDT, CDR2 FYEKMQ (reference sequence). The junction had 13 bases not matched to a gene; V was cut back by 3 bases and J by 6 bases. CDR3 in amino acids: CASSFNRDRSIGEQYF. DNA of the CDR3: TGTGCCAGCAGCTTTAACCGGGACAGGAGTATTGGCGAGCAGTACTTC.

This clone has a handful of counts. This is likely an artifact of a read error, given a far larger clone one base away. The chain carries TRBV6-6 and TRBJ1-1; tentative D call: TRBD1 (6 bases). The CDR3 is 15 amino acids. Trimming cost V 2 bases and J 12 bases, with 22 bases left between them. Per germline, CDR1 MNHNY and CDR2 SVGAGI (reference sequence). CDR3 protein: CASSYQIQGTLNTFF. CDR3 nucleotide sequence: TGTGCCAGCAGTTACCAGATTCAGGGGACGCTAAACACTTTCTTT.

This clone was seen once. The V gene is TRBV19, the J gene TRBJ1-5, with TRBD1 matching 7 bases. Germline CDR1 is LNHDA and CDR2 is SQIVND (reference sequence). With 4 bases clipped from V and 7 bases from J, the junction kept 10 bases outside the gene matches. The CDR3 sequence is 15 residues long. The CDR3 is CASSTRTGRNQPQHF. CDR3 bases: TGTGCCAGTAGTACCCGGACAGGCAGGAACCAGCCCCAGCATTTT.